The T cell receptor beta chain under discussion was sequenced for a study of T cells in localized non-small cell lung cancer. Study findings and constraints: Heterogeneity remains possible because sequencing was limited to only one tumor region. It was uninvolved adjacent lung that showed the highest T cell clonality, exceeding tumor. Appearance in adjacent lung was seen for a median around 61 of the top 100 tumor clones. Higher T cell density in the blood was associated with longer overall survival, whereas higher adjacent-lung clonality associated with shorter survival.

The method was immunoSEQ multiplex PCR; TCRdb's version includes in-frame clones alone and lacks a portion of them. The table includes tens of thousands of clones, approximately 93% detected once. As for this clone: Its matching antigen is unknown.

Deletions cut 0 bases from V and 3 bases from J, with 8 bases between. Per the germline V gene, CDR1 is MNHEY and CDR2 is SVGAGI. The CDR3 spans 14 residues. The chain recombines TRBV6-5 with TRBJ1-2; D possibly corresponds to TRBD1 (5 bases). This clonotype originated in a man aged 40-75 years with stage I lung adenocarcinoma. The sample here was peripheral blood, taken before any cancer treatment. The CDR3 DNA reads as TGTGCCAGCAGTTACTCTGCCAGGGACTATGGCTACACCTTC. Translated: CASSYSARDYGYTF.